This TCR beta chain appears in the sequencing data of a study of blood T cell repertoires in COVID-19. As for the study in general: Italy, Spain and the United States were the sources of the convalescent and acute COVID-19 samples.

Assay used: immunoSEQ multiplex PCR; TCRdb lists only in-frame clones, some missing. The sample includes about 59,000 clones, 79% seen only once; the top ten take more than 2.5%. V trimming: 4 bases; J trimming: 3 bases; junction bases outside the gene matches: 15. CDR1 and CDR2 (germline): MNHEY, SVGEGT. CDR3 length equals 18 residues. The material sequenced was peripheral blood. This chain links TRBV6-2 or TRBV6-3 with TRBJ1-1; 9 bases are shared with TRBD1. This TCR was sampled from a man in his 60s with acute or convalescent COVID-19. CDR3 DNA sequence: TGTGCCAGCAGTTCTTGGACAGGGGCCTCAATTGGGGACACTGAAGCTTTCTTT. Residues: CASSSWTGASIGDTEAFF.